These 24 T cell receptor beta chains came from one sample sequenced in a study of cytomegalovirus exposure and HLA in healthy donors. PCR used 60 Vbeta primers and 13 Jbeta primers. TCRdb keeps only in-frame clones here, not all; method: immunoSEQ multiplex PCR. The top ten hold around 3.9% of the sample, which has 200,000 to 250,000 clones, roughly 80% seen once. The sample consisted of PBMCs. These receptors were obtained from a male donor in good health and CMV-seronegative.

The chain links TRBV29-1 to TRBJ2-3; 9 positions match TRBD1. J was trimmed by 2 bases and V by 4 bases; bases with no gene match: 7. The CDR3 runs to 15 residues. The germline V gene has CDR1 SQVTM and CDR2 ANQGSEA. CDR3 in DNA: TGCAGCGTTGTGGGGGACAGGGTAGCCACAGATACGCAGTATTTT. It codes for CSVVGDRVATDTQYF.

This clone appeared a single time. V is TRBV4-1 and J is TRBJ1-3, with D possibly matching TRBD1 (5 bases). Germline CDR1 MGHRA, CDR2 YSYEKL. Trimming removed 0 bases from V and 3 bases from J, with 27 bases in between. The CDR3 spans 21 residues. This CDR3 reads CASSQDARWGREGGIGNTIYF. CDR3 in DNA: TGCGCCAGCAGCCAAGACGCCCGATGGGGCAGGGAGGGTGGCATTGGAAACACCATATATTTT.

The genes are TRBV11-1 and TRBJ2-2; 9 bases are shared with TRBD2. Looked up from germline, CDR1 is SGHAT and CDR2 is FQDESV (reference sequence). This CDR3 has 16 amino acids. V was pared by 0 bases and J by 4 bases, with 3 bases of the junction left unmatched. CDR3 amino acids: CASSLAGGRATGELFF. The CDR3 nucleotides read TGTGCCAGCAGCTTAGCGGGCGGGAGGGCCACCGGGGAGCTGTTTTTT.

A remark on this clone: An end of the junction does not agree with germline; a read error may underlie this. The chain has TRBV7-9 and TRBJ2-7; D possibly corresponds to TRBD2 (6 bases). CDR1 and CDR2 from the germline V gene are SEHNR and FQNEAQ (reference sequence). The CDR3 sequence is 14 residues long. The CDR3 region has the DNA TGTTCCAGCAGCTTAGCGGTACGGGGGTACGAGCAGTACTTC. As protein: CSSSLAVRGYEQYF.

V and J are TRBV29-1 and TRBJ2-7; D might be TRBD1 (5 bases). There are 13 residues in the CDR3. Germline loops: CDR1 SQVTM, CDR2 ANQGSEA. Trimming took off 4 bases at V and 3 bases at J, with 13 bases between the two ends. In DNA form, the CDR3 reads TGCAGCGTTGCCGCAGGGTGTTGCTACGAGCAGTACTTC. The encoded protein is CSVAAGCCYEQYF.

This sequence joins TRBV7-9 and TRBJ1-1; 8 bases agree with TRBD1. The CDR3 loop spans 13 amino acids. V gave up 8 bases and J gave up 1 base; unmatched junction bases: 3. From germline, CDR1 is SEHNR and CDR2 FQNEAQ (reference sequence). The CDR3 region has the DNA TGTGCCAGCTTCACAGGGGGGAACACTGAAGCTTTCTTT. Translated: CASFTGGNTEAFF.

The V call is TRBV5-4, the J call TRBJ2-5, with D possibly being TRBD1 (5 bases). V was cut by 0 bases and J by 10 bases, with 19 bases left in between. Germline CDR1 and CDR2: SGHNT and YYREEE (reference sequence). This CDR3 has 15 residues. The CDR3 is CASSLGAGFPPIQYF. The CDR3, as DNA: TGTGCCAGCAGCTTGGGGGCAGGGTTCCCTCCGATCCAGTACTTC.

CDR3 nucleotides: TGCGCCAGCAGCCCCAACAGCTACTACGAGCAGTACTTC. Translating gives CASSPNSYYEQYF. The rearrangement joins TRBV5-1 to TRBJ2-7; D gene ambiguous. V dropped 4 bases and J dropped 3 bases, with 11 bases sitting between them. This CDR3 region has 13 residues. Germline CDR1 and CDR2: SGHRS and YFSETQ.

The chain is built from TRBV19 and TRBJ2-3; TRBD2 aligns across 7 bases. This CDR3 region has 14 residues. V lost 7 bases to trimming and J lost 4 bases; unmatched junction nucleotides: 8. Per germline, CDR1 LNHDA and CDR2 SQIVND (reference sequence). This CDR3 is CASTAGVPPDTQYF. In DNA, the CDR3 is TGTGCCAGTACTGCGGGAGTACCCCCAGATACGCAGTATTTT.

The chain combines TRBV11-2 with TRBJ2-7; 8 bases line up with TRBD2. The V gene end was trimmed by 6 bases and the J gene end by 3 bases; junction bases not matched to a gene: 4. The CDR3 spans 13 residues. Germline V lookup: CDR1 SGHAT, CDR2 FQNNGV. The CDR3 DNA is TGTGCCAGCAGAAGACTAGCGAACTACGAGCAGTACTTC. Protein sequence: CASRRLANYEQYF.

The sample holds many counts of this clone. This sequence joins TRBV4-2 and TRBJ2-3; 8 nucleotides agree with TRBD2. The junction had 5 bases not matched to a gene; V was cut back by 8 bases and J by 1 base. The CDR3 is 14 amino acids. Germline-derived CDR1 and CDR2 are LGHNA and YNFKEQ. Here the CDR3 reads CASGPGGGTDTQYF. CDR3 nucleotide sequence: TGTGCCAGCGGACCGGGGGGGGGCACAGATACGCAGTATTTT.

The rearrangement uses TRBV14 and TRBJ1-4; 8 positions agree with TRBD1. The CDR3 spans 16 residues. Germline CDR1 is SGHDN and CDR2 is FVKESK. J lost 5 bases, V lost 1 base, and 6 bases had no gene match. In DNA form, the CDR3 reads TGTGCCAGCAGCCAAGGGACAGGGAATAGAAATGAAAAACTGTTTTTT. Encoded protein: CASSQGTGNRNEKLFF.

This clone was seen a few times. The chain couples TRBV5-6 to TRBJ2-5; D might be TRBD1 (5 bases). The J call is uncertain, as TRBJ2-7 better fits the DNA end. Germline loops: CDR1 SGHDT, CDR2 YYEEEE. There are 15 residues in the CDR3. This CDR3 reads CASSSDSRGPYEQYF. The DNA of the CDR3 is TGTGCCAGCAGCTCAGACAGCCGTGGCCCTTACGAGCAGTACTTC.

The V gene is TRBV5-1, the J gene TRBJ1-5; 8 bases map to TRBD1. The V gene's germline CDR1 is SGHRS and CDR2 YFSETQ. The trim removed 5 bases at V and 6 bases at J, leaving 7 bases unmatched. The CDR3 totals 14 residues. The CDR3 loop reads CASSPGGAGQPQHF. The CDR3 coding sequence is TGCGCCAGCAGTCCAGGGGGCGCCGGTCAGCCCCAGCATTTT.

This clone was seen once. This sequence joins TRBV5-6 and TRBJ2-7; 13 bases are shared with TRBD2. This CDR3 comprises 17 residues. Looked up from germline, CDR1 is SGHDT and CDR2 is YYEEEE. Unmatched junction bases numbered 9, after V lost 0 bases and J lost 6 bases. The DNA for the CDR3 is TGTGCCAGCAGCTTGGTTGCGACTAGCGGGAGGACGGGCGAGCAGTACTTC. This translates into CASSLVATSGRTGEQYF.

The chain couples TRBV6-5 to TRBJ2-5; D unresolved. The V and J ends lost 5 bases and 1 base respectively, with 11 bases between them. This CDR3 contains 14 residues. The germline gives CDR1 MNHEY, CDR2 SVGAGI. CDR3 loop: CASSLRRIQETQYF. The DNA of the CDR3 is TGTGCCAGCAGTCTTCGGCGGATCCAAGAGACCCAGTACTTC.

The V call is TRBV5-6, the J call TRBJ2-6; no firm D call. Trimming shortened V by 1 base and J by 0 bases, and 11 bases separated the two germline ends. CDR1 and CDR2 (germline): SGHDT, YYEEEE. The CDR3 has 17 residues. CDR3 protein: CASSLRPGSSGANVLTF. The CDR3 DNA reads TGTGCCAGCAGCTTGAGACCGGGTTCCTCTGGGGCCAACGTCCTGACTTTC.

The V call is TRBV19, the J call TRBJ2-7; D possibly corresponds to TRBD1 (6 bases). Trimming shortened V by 2 bases and J by 1 base, and 12 bases separated the two germline ends. CDR1 and CDR2 from the germline V gene are LNHDA and SQIVND (reference sequence). The length of the CDR3 is 15 residues. The CDR3 bases are TGTGCCAGTAGTATACTCCCCGGACAGTCCTACGAGCAGTACTTC. Its protein is CASSILPGQSYEQYF.

This clone has a handful of counts. Other nucleotide sequences from this sample produce the same CDR3. The chain has TRBV27 and TRBJ1-1; possibly TRBD1 for D (5 bases). Looked up from germline, CDR1 is MNHEY and CDR2 is SMNVEV (reference sequence). V was clipped by 0 bases and J by 3 bases, with 5 bases between them. The CDR3 is made up of 13 amino acids. The CDR3 reads CASSLSRDTEAFF. CDR3 nucleotides: TGTGCCAGCAGTTTATCCAGGGACACTGAAGCTTTCTTT.

The chain employs TRBV15 and TRBJ2-2; 7 nucleotides match TRBD1. This CDR3 is built from 17 residues. V was clipped by 5 bases and J by 6 bases; unmatched bases: 15. In germline, CDR1 is LNHNV, CDR2 YYDKDF (reference sequence). The CDR3 protein is CATSGKGASYPAGELFF. CDR3 coding DNA: TGTGCCACCAGCGGCAAGGGGGCTTCCTACCCAGCCGGGGAGCTGTTTTTT.

V is TRBV11-2 and J is TRBJ1-1; no firm D call. This CDR3 comprises 13 residues. V lost 0 bases and J lost 10, with 12 bases in between. Germline values: CDR1 SGHAT, CDR2 FQNNGV. The CDR3 region has the DNA TGTGCCAGCAGCTTAGAAACGGGGTTCGGAGCTTTCTTT. It codes for CASSLETGFGAFF. Full variable domain (missing parts from reference TRBV11-2 and TRBJ1-1): EAGVAQSPRYKIIEKRQSVAFWCNPISGHATLYWYQQILGQGPKLLIQFQNNGVVDDSQLPKDRFSAERLKGVDSTLKIQPAKLEDSAVYLCASSLETGFGAFFGQGTRLTVV.

The V call is TRBV28, the J call TRBJ2-4; D possibly corresponds to TRBD2 (6 bases). Per germline, CDR1 MDHEN and CDR2 SYDVKM. Trimming pared 3 bases from V and 14 bases from J, leaving 14 bases between. This CDR3 comprises 12 residues. CDR3 amino acids: CASSFGPRGEYF. CDR3 in DNA: TGTGCCAGCAGTTTTGGACCCCGCGGGGAGTACTTC.

This chain uses TRBV5-4 with TRBJ1-2, with a possible D match to TRBD1 (6 bases). Germline CDR1 SGHNT, CDR2 YYREEE (reference sequence). V was shortened by 4 bases and J by 4 bases, with 14 bases between the two germline ends. The CDR3 runs 14 residues. The CDR3 sequence is CASSEGVPGYGYTF. CDR3 sequence (DNA): TGTGCCAGCAGCGAGGGGGTCCCGGGCTATGGCTACACCTTC.

The chain has TRBV19 and TRBJ2-1; 7 bases fit TRBD2. Germline V gene sequence: CDR1 LNHDA, CDR2 SQIVND (reference sequence). Unmatched junction bases numbered 12, after V lost 10 bases and J lost 6 bases. The CDR3 consists of 14 residues. In DNA, the CDR3 is TGTGCCACAGACGGCGGGAGCTGGGGCAATGAGCAGTTCTTC. Encoded protein: CATDGGSWGNEQFF.